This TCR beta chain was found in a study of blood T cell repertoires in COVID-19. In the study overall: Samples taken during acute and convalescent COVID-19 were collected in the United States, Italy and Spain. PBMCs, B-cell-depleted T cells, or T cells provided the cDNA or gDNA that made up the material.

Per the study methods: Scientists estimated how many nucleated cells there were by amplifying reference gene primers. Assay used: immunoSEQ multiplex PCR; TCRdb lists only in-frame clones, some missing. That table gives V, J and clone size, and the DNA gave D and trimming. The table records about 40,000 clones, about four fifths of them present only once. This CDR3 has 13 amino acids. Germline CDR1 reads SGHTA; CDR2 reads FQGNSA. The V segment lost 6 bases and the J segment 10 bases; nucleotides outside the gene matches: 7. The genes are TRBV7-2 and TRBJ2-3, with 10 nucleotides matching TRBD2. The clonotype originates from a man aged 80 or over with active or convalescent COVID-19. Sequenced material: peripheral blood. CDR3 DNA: TGTGCCAGCAGTCCTACTAGCGGGGCCGCGCAGTATTTT. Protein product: CASSPTSGAAQYF.